Presented here are 9 T cell receptor beta chains from one specimen sequenced in a study of identical twins. TCRdb re-called the 5' RACE reads through MiXCR, storing one row per CDR3 protein. The sample shows 600,000 to 850,000 distinct CDR3 sequences, about 18% of them seen only once. This sample was also put to use in a study of T cells expressing NK-cell markers.

Sample: PBMCs. These receptors originate from a woman between 18 and 30 years old in good health.

This clonotype was observed a handful of times. V and J are TRBV6-5 and TRBJ2-1; tentatively, D is TRBD2 (5 bases). V was cut by 2 bases and J by 13 bases, with 15 bases left in between. This CDR3 has 13 residues. The germline V gene has CDR1 MNHEY and CDR2 SVGAGI. The CDR3 is CASSYSGLQSQFF. For the CDR3, the DNA is TGTGCCAGCAGTTACAGTGGACTTCAATCCCAGTTCTTC.

This sequence joins TRBV7-9 and TRBJ2-7, with D maybe TRBD2 (6 bases). This CDR3 has 11 residues. V lost 5 bases and J lost 6, with 8 bases in between. Germline CDR1 is SEHNR and CDR2 is FQNEAQ (reference sequence). CDR3 residues: CASSRGVEQYF. The CDR3 DNA is TGTGCCAGCAGCCGCGGGGTCGAGCAGTACTTC.

V usage is TRBV7-8 and J usage is TRBJ2-1, with a tentative D call TRBD2 (6 bases). The CDR3 is made up of 15 amino acids. Per germline, CDR1 SGHVS and CDR2 FQNEAQ. Trimming pared 7 bases from V and 5 bases from J, leaving 18 bases between. The CDR3 DNA follows: TGTGCCAGCACCCTCCGGGAGTCTCCCAACAATGAGCAGTTCTTC. This gives the protein CASTLRESPNNEQFF.

The table lists this clonotype with a few counts. The rearrangement links TRBV12-3 or TRBV12-4 to TRBJ1-6, with TRBD1 matching over 7 bases. The CDR3 is made up of 15 amino acids. J gave up 8 bases and V 5 bases, and 9 bases lay outside the gene matches. The DNA of the CDR3 is TGTGCCAGCAGTCCCAGACAGGGTTTGGATTCACCCCTCCACTTT. It translates to CASSPRQGLDSPLHF.

This clonotype was found a few times. This chain uses TRBV7-2 with TRBJ2-7; 10 bases match TRBD2. This CDR3 region has 16 residues. The V gene's germline CDR1 is SGHTA and CDR2 FQGNSA. The ends lost 3 bases at V and 3 bases at J; junction bases unmatched: 8. CDR3 region: CASSFLGTSAFYEQYF. The CDR3 nucleotides read TGTGCCAGCAGCTTCTTGGGGACTAGCGCTTTCTACGAGCAGTACTTC.

This clonotype was observed a few times. The CDR3 DNA reads TGTGCCAGCGACACCTTTACAGGGGTTCGCTACGAGCAGTACTTC. It codes for CASDTFTGVRYEQYF. The chain carries TRBV3-1 and TRBJ2-7, with 7 bases that match TRBD1. Losses at the gene ends were 8 bases for V and 3 bases for J; bases not matched to a gene: 13. CDR1 is LGHDT and CDR2 is YNNKEL in the germline V gene (reference sequence). CDR3 length equals 15 residues.

The chain carries TRBV5-5 and TRBJ2-5; D remains ambiguous. Trimming removed 2 bases from V and 5 bases from J, with 19 bases in between. This CDR3 region has 16 residues. Germline V gives CDR1 SGHKS, CDR2 YYEKEE (reference sequence). CDR3 amino acids: CASSFPPEDSGETQYF. The CDR3, as DNA: TGTGCCAGCAGCTTCCCCCCAGAGGATTCCGGCGAGACCCAGTACTTC.

This clonotype occurred a few times. The chain carries TRBV12-3 or TRBV12-4 and TRBJ2-1; TRBD2 might be the D (6 bases). This CDR3 spans 16 amino acids. The germline V and J ends were trimmed by 7 bases and 3 bases, with 19 bases remaining between them. The CDR3 sequence: CASTRLVSSYYNEQFF. CDR3 sequence (DNA): TGTGCCAGCACCAGACTAGTCTCCTCCTACTACAATGAGCAGTTCTTC.

The V gene is TRBV5-1, the J gene TRBJ2-1; D is perhaps TRBD2 (6 bases). The CDR3 is made up of 15 amino acids. Trimming took 3 bases from V and 0 from J, leaving 10 bases between them. Germline assignment: CDR1 SGHRS and CDR2 YFSETQ. The chain's CDR3 is CASSSAGSSYNEQFF. In DNA, the CDR3 is TGCGCCAGCAGCTCGGCGGGAAGCTCCTACAATGAGCAGTTCTTC. The whole variable domain, filled in from reference TRBV5-1 and TRBJ2-1, reads KAGVTQTPRYLIKTRGQQVTLSCSPISGHRSVSWYQQTPGQGLQFLFEYFSETQRNKGNFPGRFSGRQFSNSRSEMNVSTLELGDSALYLCASSSAGSSYNEQFFGPGTRLTVL.